This T cell receptor beta chain was observed in a study of shared clonotypes between healthy human individuals. Study-level points and caveats: Read depth was anticipated to influence clonotype sharing among donors.

This table comes from immunoSEQ multiplex PCR, and its TCRdb copy is limited to in-frame clones, with some not included. The data contain about 490,000 clones, 79% of them seen just once; the ten biggest clones take up less than 15%. A remark on this clone: Its antigen is currently unknown.

There are 15 residues in the CDR3. Germline V gene sequence: CDR1 SGHTA, CDR2 FQGTGA. Trimming pared 4 bases from V and 0 bases from J, leaving 7 bases between. The genes are TRBV7-3 and TRBJ2-6; unclear D gene. This receptor was taken from a woman aged 40 to 49 in good health. Some clones in this sample may be carry-over from other donors' samples. Sequenced: PBMCs. CDR3 bases: TGTGCCAGCAGCTCCTCGGGCTCTGGGGCCAACGTCCTGACTTTC. Its protein product is CASSSSGSGANVLTF.